This TCR beta chain is from a study of shared clonotypes between healthy human individuals. Study-level results: Donors were few, which limited the genetic and exposure-history diversity represented.

Comments on this clone: Its specificity is unknown. Other nucleotide sequences from this sample produce the same CDR3.

This CDR3 comprises 14 residues. Germline CDR1 reads MNHEY; CDR2 reads SVGAGI. V was trimmed by 0 bases and J by 3 bases, leaving 8 bases between them. In the study's own analysis: Filtering differed for immunoSEQ, which gave only junction sequences without quality scores. TCRdb's copy holds only in-frame clones and misses some; the assay was immunoSEQ multiplex PCR. V and J calls and clone size come straight from that table; D and trimming were deduced from the DNA. The sample carries hundreds of thousands of clones, over 60% recorded once. The sample taken for sequencing was PBMCs. This receptor was taken from a woman in her forties in good health. Some clones in this sample may be carry-over from other donors' samples. This chain uses TRBV6-5 with TRBJ1-1, with unresolved D. The CDR3 sequence: CASSYSSGDTEAFF. The DNA of the CDR3 is TGTGCCAGCAGTTACTCGTCTGGGGACACTGAAGCTTTCTTT.